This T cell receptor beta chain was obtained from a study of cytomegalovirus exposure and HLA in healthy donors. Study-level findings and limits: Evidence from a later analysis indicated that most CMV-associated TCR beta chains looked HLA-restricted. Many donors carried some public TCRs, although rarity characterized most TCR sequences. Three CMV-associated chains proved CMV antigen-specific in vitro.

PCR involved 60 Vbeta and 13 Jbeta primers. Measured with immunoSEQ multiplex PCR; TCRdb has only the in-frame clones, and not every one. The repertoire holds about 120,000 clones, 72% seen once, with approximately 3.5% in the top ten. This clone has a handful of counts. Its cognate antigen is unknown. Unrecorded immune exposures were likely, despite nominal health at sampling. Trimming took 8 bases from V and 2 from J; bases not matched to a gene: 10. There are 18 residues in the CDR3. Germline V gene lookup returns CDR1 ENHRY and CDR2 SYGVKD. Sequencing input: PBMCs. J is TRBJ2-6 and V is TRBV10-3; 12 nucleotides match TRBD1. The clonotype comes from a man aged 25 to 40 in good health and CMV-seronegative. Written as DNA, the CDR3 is TGTGCCATCGCCCCCGGGACAGGGGGCGTCGCTGGGGCCAACGTCCTGACTTTC. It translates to CAIAPGTGGVAGANVLTF.